The rows below give T cell receptor beta chains drawn from one sample of a study of blood T cell repertoires in COVID-19. This table comes from immunoSEQ multiplex PCR, and its TCRdb copy is limited to in-frame clones, with some not included. The profile shows about 150,000 clones, roughly 84% of them singletons. Sequenced material: peripheral blood. The receptor source for this set is a man aged 45-65 years with active or convalescent COVID-19. Both conserved end residues are part of each CDR3. A D gene is named only where the DNA matches it firmly. Some rows have no size entry. The others give once, few or many, or a class for an expanded clone.

abundance: .
v_gene: TRBV5-4
d_gene: .
j_gene: TRBJ1-4
CDR3nt: TGTGCCAGCAGCTTAGGGGGGGCAAATGGTGAAAAACTGTTTTTT
CDR3aa: CASSLGGANGEKLFF

abundance: .
v_gene: TRBV10-3
d_gene: .
j_gene: TRBJ1-6
CDR3nt: TGTGCCGCAACCGGACTCACTGGTTCACCCCTCCACTTT
CDR3aa: CAATGLTGSPLHF

abundance: .
v_gene: TRBV20-1
d_gene: TRBD1
j_gene: TRBJ1-2
CDR3nt: TGCAGTGCTAGTCCCGAGGGACAGGGAAACTATGGCTACACCTTC
CDR3aa: CSASPEGQGNYGYTF

abundance: few
v_gene: TRBV13
d_gene: .
j_gene: TRBJ2-5
CDR3nt: TGTGCCAGCAGCCTCCGGGTCCCCCCGGAGACCCAGTACTTC
CDR3aa: CASSLRVPPETQYF

abundance: .
v_gene: TRBV4-3
d_gene: .
j_gene: TRBJ1-1
CDR3nt: TGCGCCAGCAGCCAAGACGGGGGGCCGAACACTGAAGCTTTCTTT
CDR3aa: CASSQDGGPNTEAFF

abundance: .
v_gene: TRBV19
d_gene: .
j_gene: TRBJ2-1
CDR3nt: TGTGCCAGTAGTATTCTAGGCTTCCCCTACAATGAGCAGTTCTTC
CDR3aa: CASSILGFPYNEQFF

abundance: once
v_gene: TRBV10-3
d_gene: TRBD2
j_gene: TRBJ2-3
CDR3nt: TGTGCCGCCCGGGGGGGCAGGGAGACAGATACGCAGTATTTT
CDR3aa: CAARGGRETDTQYF

abundance: few
v_gene: TRBV10-3
d_gene: TRBD1
j_gene: TRBJ1-1
CDR3nt: TGTGCCATCAGTGGACAGGGGAACACTGAAGCTTTCTTT
CDR3aa: CAISGQGNTEAFF

abundance: .
v_gene: TRBV7-2
d_gene: .
j_gene: TRBJ1-2
CDR3nt: TGTGCCAGCAGCCCTAAGCGTTATGGCTACACCTTC
CDR3aa: CASSPKRYGYTF

abundance: .
v_gene: TRBV5-4
d_gene: .
j_gene: TRBJ2-5
CDR3nt: TGTGCCAGCAGCCTCCCGAGGACAGTAGCTGAGACCCAGTACTTC
CDR3aa: CASSLPRTVAETQYF

abundance: once
v_gene: TRBV7-9
d_gene: TRBD1
j_gene: TRBJ1-2
CDR3nt: TGTGCCAGCAGCTTAGCGTGGGACAGGGATGGCTACACCTTC
CDR3aa: CASSLAWDRDGYTF

abundance: .
v_gene: TRBV6-6
d_gene: TRBD1
j_gene: TRBJ1-2
CDR3nt: TGTGCCAGCAGTCCCGGGACAGGGGCGGGTGAGGGCTATGGCTACACCTTC
CDR3aa: CASSPGTGAGEGYGYTF

abundance: .
v_gene: TRBV9
d_gene: TRBD1
j_gene: TRBJ2-3
CDR3nt: TGTGCCAGCAGCGTAGCTACGGAGACAGGGCAAGATACGCAGTATTTT
CDR3aa: CASSVATETGQDTQYF

abundance: .
v_gene: TRBV2
d_gene: .
j_gene: TRBJ1-2
CDR3nt: TGTGCCAGAAGACGTGAGGTCTATGGCTACACCTTC
CDR3aa: CARRREVYGYTF

abundance: .
v_gene: TRBV2
d_gene: .
j_gene: TRBJ1-6
CDR3nt: TGTGCCAGCAGGCGGACAGATAATTCACCCCTCCACTTT
CDR3aa: CASRRTDNSPLHF

abundance: few
v_gene: TRBV6-6
d_gene: TRBD2
j_gene: TRBJ2-5
CDR3nt: TGTGCCAGCAGTTACTCAGCGGGAGTAGGGGAGACCCAGTACTTC
CDR3aa: CASSYSAGVGETQYF

abundance: once
v_gene: TRBV5-1
d_gene: .
j_gene: TRBJ2-7
CDR3nt: TGCGCCAGCAGCTTGGAGGAGGGCAGAGGCCGGGAGCAGTACTTC
CDR3aa: CASSLEEGRGREQYF

abundance: .
v_gene: TRBV7-2
d_gene: TRBD1
j_gene: TRBJ2-5
CDR3nt: TGTGCCAGCAGCATAGGGAGCAACAGGGGTGAGACCCAGTACTTC
CDR3aa: CASSIGSNRGETQYF

abundance: once
v_gene: TRBV19
d_gene: .
j_gene: TRBJ1-5
CDR3nt: TGTGCCAGTAGTATGGGGCAGGGAGGACAGCCCCAGCATTTT
CDR3aa: CASSMGQGGQPQHF

abundance: .
v_gene: TRBV14
d_gene: TRBD1
j_gene: TRBJ2-2
CDR3nt: TGTGCCTGGGCGAGACAGGGAAACACCGGGGAGCTGTTTTTT
CDR3aa: CAWARQGNTGELFF

abundance: .
v_gene: TRBV6-2/TRBV6-3
d_gene: TRBD1
j_gene: TRBJ1-1
CDR3nt: TGTGCCAGCAGTCGACAGGGGCTGATGGAGAACACTGAAGCTTTCTTT
CDR3aa: CASSRQGLMENTEAFF

abundance: .
v_gene: TRBV10-3
d_gene: TRBD1
j_gene: TRBJ1-1
CDR3nt: TGTGCCATCAGTGTAAGACAGGGGTTCACTGAAGCTTTCTTT
CDR3aa: CAISVRQGFTEAFF

abundance: .
v_gene: TRBV3-1/TRBV3-2
d_gene: TRBD2
j_gene: TRBJ2-6
CDR3nt: TGTGCCAGCAGCCCCCTAGCGGGAGGCTCTGGGGCCAACGTCCTGACTTTC
CDR3aa: CASSPLAGGSGANVLTF

abundance: .
v_gene: TRBV9
d_gene: .
j_gene: TRBJ1-3
CDR3nt: TGTGCCAGCAGCGTAGCAGGGAACTCTGGAAACACCATATATTTT
CDR3aa: CASSVAGNSGNTIYF

abundance: .
v_gene: TRBV3-1/TRBV3-2
d_gene: .
j_gene: TRBJ2-3
CDR3nt: TGTGCCAGCAGCCAAGATCGGACAGATACGCAGTATTTT
CDR3aa: CASSQDRTDTQYF

abundance: .
v_gene: TRBV4-1
d_gene: TRBD1
j_gene: TRBJ2-3
CDR3nt: TGCGCCAGCAGCCACGCACAGGGGTTTAGCACAGATACGCAGTATTTT
CDR3aa: CASSHAQGFSTDTQYF